This paragraph covers one T cell receptor (beta chain) sequence. TCR beta chains were sequenced at survey level with immunoSEQ. TCRdb's copy holds only in-frame clones and misses some; the assay was immunoSEQ multiplex PCR. This sample yields some 68,000 clones, of which about 94% are seen a single time; roughly 4% belongs to the top ten. The germline CDR1 and CDR2 sequences are SGHTA and FQGNSA. Between the trimmed V and J ends, which lost 2 bases and 1 base, there was a span of 5 bases. This CDR3 has 13 residues. V is TRBV7-2 and J is TRBJ1-1, with D possibly TRBD1 on 5 matching bases. The receptor comes from a man aged 35-49 years with rheumatoid arthritis. The sequenced sample consisted of PBMCs. CDR3 coding DNA: TGTGCCAGCAGCTTACAGGGGAACACTGAAGCTTTCTTT. Encoded protein: CASSLQGNTEAFF.